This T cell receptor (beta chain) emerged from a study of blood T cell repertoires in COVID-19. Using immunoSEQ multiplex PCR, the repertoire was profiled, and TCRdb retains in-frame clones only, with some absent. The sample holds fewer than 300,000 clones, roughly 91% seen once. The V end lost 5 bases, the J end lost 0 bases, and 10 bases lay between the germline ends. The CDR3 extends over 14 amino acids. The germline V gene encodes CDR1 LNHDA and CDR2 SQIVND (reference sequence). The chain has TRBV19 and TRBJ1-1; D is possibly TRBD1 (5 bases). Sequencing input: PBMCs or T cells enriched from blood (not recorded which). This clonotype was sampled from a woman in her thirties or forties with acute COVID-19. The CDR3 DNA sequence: TGTGCCAGTAGTTCGGGGGAAATGAACACTGAAGCTTTCTTT. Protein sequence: CASSSGEMNTEAFF.